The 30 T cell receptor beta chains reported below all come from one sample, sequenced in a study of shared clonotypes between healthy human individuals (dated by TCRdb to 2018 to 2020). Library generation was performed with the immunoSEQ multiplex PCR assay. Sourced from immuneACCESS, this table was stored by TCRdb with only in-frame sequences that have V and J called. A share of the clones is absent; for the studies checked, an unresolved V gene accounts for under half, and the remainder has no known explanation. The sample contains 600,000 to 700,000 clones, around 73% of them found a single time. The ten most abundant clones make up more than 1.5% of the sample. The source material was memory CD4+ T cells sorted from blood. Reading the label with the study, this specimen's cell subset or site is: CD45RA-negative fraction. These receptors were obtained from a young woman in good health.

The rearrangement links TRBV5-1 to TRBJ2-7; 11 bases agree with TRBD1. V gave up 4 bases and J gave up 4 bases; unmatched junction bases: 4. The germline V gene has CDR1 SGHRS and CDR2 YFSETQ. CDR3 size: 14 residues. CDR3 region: CASSADRGPYEQYF. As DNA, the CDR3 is TGCGCCAGCAGCGCGGACAGGGGGCCTTACGAGCAGTACTTC.

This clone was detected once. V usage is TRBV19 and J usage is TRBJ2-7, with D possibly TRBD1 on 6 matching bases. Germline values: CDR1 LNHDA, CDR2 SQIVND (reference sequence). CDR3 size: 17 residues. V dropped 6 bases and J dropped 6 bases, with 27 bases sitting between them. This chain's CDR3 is CASSRKPQGGLSREQYF. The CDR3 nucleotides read TGTGCCAGTAGCCGAAAACCACAGGGCGGTCTGTCTCGCGAGCAGTACTTC.

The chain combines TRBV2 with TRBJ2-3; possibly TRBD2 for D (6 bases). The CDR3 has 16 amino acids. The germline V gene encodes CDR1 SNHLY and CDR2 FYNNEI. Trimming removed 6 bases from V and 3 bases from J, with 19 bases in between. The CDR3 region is CASRIIKLEGTDTQYF. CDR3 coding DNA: TGTGCCAGCAGAATAATTAAGCTGGAGGGGACAGATACGCAGTATTTT. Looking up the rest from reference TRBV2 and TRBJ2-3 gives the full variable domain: EPEVTQTPSHQVTQMGQEVILRCVPISNHLYFYWYRQILGQKVEFLVSFYNNEISEKSEIFDDQFSVERPDGSNFTLKIRSTKLEDSAMYFCASRIIKLEGTDTQYFGPGTRLTVL.

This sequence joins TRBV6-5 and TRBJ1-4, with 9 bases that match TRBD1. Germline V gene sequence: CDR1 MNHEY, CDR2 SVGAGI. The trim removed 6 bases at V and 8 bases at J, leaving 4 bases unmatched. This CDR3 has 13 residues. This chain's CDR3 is CASRGQGGEKLFF. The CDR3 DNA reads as TGTGCCAGCAGGGGACAGGGAGGCGAAAAACTGTTTTTT.

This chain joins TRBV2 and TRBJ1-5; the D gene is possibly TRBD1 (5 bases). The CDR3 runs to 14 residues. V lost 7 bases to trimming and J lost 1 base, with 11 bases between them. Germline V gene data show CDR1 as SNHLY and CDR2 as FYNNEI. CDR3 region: CASNRQRSNQPQHF. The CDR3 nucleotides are TGTGCCAGCAACCGACAGAGGAGCAATCAGCCCCAGCATTTT.

As DNA, the CDR3 is TGTGCCAGCAGTGATAATTGGGCCACAGATACGCAGTATTTT. Translating it yields CASSDNWATDTQYF. The chain is built from TRBV6-4 and TRBJ2-3; D uncertain. The CDR3 contains 14 residues. Trimming pared 3 bases from V and 2 bases from J, leaving 9 bases between. CDR1 and CDR2 from the germline V gene are MRHNA and SNTAGT.

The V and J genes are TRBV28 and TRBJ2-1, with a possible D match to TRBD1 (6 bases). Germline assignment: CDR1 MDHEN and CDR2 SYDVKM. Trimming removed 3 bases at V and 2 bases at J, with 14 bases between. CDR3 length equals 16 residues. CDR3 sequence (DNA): TGTGCCAGCAGTTTCTACCGGGACACGGCCTACAATGAGCAGTTCTTC. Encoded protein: CASSFYRDTAYNEQFF.

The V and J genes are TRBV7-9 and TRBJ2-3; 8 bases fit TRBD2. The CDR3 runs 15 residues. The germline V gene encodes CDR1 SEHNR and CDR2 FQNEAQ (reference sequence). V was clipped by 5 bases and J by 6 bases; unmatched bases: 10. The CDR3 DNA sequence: TGTGCCAGCAGCCCCGGACTAGCAGAGGTTGATACGCAGTATTTT. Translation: CASSPGLAEVDTQYF.

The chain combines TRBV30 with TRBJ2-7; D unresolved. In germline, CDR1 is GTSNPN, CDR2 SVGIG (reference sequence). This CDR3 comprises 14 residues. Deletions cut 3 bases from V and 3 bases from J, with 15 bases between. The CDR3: CAWRSGLSLYEQYF. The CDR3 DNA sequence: TGTGCCTGGAGGAGTGGCCTTTCACTCTACGAGCAGTACTTC.

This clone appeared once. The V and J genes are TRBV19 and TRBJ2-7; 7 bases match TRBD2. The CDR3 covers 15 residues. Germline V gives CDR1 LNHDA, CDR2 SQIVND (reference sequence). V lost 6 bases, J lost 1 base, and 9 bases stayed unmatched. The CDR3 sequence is CASRAPGTKSYEQYF. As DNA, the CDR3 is TGTGCCAGTAGAGCCCCGGGGACTAAATCCTACGAGCAGTACTTC.

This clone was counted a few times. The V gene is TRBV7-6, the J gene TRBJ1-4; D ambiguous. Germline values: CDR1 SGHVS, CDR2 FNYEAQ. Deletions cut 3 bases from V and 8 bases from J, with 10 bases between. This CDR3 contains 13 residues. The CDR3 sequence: CASSLHTEEKLFF. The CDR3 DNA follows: TGTGCCAGCAGCTTGCACACAGAAGAAAAACTGTTTTTT.

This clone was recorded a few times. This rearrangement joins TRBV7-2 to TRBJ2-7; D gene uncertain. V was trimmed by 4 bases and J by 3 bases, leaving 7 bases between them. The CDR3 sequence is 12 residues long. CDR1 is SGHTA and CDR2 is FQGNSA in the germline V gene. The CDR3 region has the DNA TGTGCCAGCAGCTCTAACATCTACGAGCAGTACTTC. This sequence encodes CASSSNIYEQYF.

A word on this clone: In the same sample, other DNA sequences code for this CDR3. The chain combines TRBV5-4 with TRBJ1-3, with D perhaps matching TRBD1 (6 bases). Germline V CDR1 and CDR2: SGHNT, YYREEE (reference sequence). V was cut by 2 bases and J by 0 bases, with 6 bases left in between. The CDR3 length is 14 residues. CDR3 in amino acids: CASSLQGSGNTIYF. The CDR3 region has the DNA TGTGCCAGCAGCTTACAGGGCTCTGGAAACACCATATATTTT.

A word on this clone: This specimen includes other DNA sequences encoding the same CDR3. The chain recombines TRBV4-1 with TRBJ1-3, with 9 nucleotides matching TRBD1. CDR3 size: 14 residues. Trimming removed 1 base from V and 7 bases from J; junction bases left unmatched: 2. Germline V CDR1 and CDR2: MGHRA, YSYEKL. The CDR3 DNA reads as TGCGCCAGCAGCCAAGCGGGACAGGGCAACACCATATATTTT. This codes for CASSQAGQGNTIYF.

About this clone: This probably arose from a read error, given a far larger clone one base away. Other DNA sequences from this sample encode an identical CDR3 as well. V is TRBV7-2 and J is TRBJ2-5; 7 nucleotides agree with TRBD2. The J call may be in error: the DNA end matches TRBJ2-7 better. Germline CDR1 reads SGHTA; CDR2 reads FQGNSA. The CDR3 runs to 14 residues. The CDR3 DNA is TGTGCCAGCAGCTTCCAGCGGGACTCCTACGAGCAGTACTTC. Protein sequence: CASSFQRDSYEQYF.

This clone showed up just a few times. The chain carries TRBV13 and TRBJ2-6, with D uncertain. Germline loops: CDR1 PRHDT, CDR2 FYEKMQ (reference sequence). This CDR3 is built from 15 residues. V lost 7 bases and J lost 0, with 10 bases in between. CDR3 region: CASTFAVSGANVLTF. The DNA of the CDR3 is TGTGCCAGCACTTTTGCGGTCTCTGGGGCCAACGTCCTGACTTTC.

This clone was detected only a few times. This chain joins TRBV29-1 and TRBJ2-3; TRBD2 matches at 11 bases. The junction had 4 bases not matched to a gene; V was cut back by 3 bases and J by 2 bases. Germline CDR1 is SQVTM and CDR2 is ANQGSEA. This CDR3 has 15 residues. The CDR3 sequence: CSVELAGGYTDTQYF. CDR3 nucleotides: TGCAGCGTTGAGTTAGCGGGAGGGTACACAGATACGCAGTATTTT.

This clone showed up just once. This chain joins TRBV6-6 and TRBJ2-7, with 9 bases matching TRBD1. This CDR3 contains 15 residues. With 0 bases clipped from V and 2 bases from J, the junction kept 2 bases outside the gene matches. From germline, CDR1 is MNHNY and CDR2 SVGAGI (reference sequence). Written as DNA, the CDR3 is TGTGCCAGCAGTTACTCGGGGACAGGGCCCTACGAGCAGTACTTC. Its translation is CASSYSGTGPYEQYF.

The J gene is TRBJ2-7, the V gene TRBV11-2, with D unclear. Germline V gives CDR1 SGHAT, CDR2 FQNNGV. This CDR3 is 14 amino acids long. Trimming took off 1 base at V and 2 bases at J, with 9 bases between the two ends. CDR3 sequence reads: CASSLVQATYEQYF. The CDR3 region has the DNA TGTGCCAGCAGCTTAGTCCAGGCTACCTACGAGCAGTACTTC. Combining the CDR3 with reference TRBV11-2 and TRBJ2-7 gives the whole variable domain EAGVAQSPRYKIIEKRQSVAFWCNPISGHATLYWYQQILGQGPKLLIQFQNNGVVDDSQLPKDRFSAERLKGVDSTLKIQPAKLEDSAVYLCASSLVQATYEQYFGPGTRLTVT.

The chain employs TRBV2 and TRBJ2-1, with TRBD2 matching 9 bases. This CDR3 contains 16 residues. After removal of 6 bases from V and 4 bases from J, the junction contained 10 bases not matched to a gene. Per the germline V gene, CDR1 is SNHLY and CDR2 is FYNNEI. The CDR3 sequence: CASSPGTSRRYNEQFF. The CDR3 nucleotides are TGTGCCAGCAGCCCTGGGACTAGCAGGAGGTACAATGAGCAGTTCTTC.

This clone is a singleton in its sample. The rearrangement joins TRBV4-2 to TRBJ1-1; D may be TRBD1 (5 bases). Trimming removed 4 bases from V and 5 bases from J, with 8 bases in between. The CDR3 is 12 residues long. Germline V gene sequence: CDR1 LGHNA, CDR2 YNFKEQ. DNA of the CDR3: TGTGCCAGCAGCCCGGGGGGGACTGAAGCTTTCTTT. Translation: CASSPGGTEAFF.

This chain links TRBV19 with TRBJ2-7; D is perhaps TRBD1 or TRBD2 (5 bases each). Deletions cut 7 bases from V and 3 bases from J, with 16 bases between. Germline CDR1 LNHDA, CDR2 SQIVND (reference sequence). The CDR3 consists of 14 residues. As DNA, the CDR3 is TGTGCCAGTAAACCTCGGGGCCAGCTCTACGAGCAGTACTTC. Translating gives CASKPRGQLYEQYF.

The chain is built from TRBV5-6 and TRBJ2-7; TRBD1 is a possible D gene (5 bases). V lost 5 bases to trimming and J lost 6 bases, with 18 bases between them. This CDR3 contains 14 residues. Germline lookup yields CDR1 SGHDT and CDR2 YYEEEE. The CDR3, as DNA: TGTGCCAGCAGTCGATCAGGGTTAAAGGGCGAGCAGTACTTC. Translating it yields CASSRSGLKGEQYF. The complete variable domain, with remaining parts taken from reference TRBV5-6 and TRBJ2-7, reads DAGVTQSPTHLIKTRGQQVTLRCSPKSGHDTVSWYQQALGQGPQFIFQYYEEEERQRGNFPDRFSGHQFPNYSSELNVNALLLGDSALYLCASSRSGLKGEQYFGPGTRLTVT.

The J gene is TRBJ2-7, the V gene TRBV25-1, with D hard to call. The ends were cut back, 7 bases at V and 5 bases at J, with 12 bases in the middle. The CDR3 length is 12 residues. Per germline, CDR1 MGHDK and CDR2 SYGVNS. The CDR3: CASTQGLHEQYF. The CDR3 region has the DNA TGTGCCAGCACCCAAGGATTACACGAGCAGTACTTC.

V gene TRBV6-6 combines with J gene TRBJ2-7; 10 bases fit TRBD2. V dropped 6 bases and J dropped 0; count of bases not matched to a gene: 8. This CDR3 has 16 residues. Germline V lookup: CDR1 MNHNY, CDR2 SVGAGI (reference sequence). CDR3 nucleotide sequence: TGTGCCAGCAGCCCGGGACTAGCGACGAACTCCTACGAGCAGTACTTC. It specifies CASSPGLATNSYEQYF.

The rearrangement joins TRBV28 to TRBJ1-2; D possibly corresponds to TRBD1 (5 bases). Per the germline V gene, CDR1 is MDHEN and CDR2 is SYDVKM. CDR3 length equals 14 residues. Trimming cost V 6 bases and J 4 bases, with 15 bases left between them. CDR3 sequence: CASSPGGVGYGYTF. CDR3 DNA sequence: TGTGCCAGCAGCCCGGGAGGGGTAGGCTATGGCTACACCTTC.

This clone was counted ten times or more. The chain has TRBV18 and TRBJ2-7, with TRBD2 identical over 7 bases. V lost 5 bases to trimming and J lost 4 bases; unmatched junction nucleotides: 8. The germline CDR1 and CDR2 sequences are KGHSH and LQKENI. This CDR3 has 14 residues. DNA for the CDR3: TGTGCCAGCTCAACCGGGACTAAAGGGTACGAGCAGTACTTC. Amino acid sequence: CASSTGTKGYEQYF.

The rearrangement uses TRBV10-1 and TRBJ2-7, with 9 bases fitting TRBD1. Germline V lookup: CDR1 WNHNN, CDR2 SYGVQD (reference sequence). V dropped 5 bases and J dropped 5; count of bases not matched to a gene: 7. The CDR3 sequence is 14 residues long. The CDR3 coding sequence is TGCGCCAGCAGTAAGGGGACAGGGTATAACGAGCAGTACTTC. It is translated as CASSKGTGYNEQYF.

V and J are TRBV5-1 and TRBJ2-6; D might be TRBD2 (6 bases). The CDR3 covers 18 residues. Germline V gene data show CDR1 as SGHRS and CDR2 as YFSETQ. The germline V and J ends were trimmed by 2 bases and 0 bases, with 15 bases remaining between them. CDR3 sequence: CASSFTPGGASGANVLTF. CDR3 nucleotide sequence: TGCGCCAGCAGCTTTACCCCGGGCGGGGCCTCTGGGGCCAACGTCCTGACTTTC.

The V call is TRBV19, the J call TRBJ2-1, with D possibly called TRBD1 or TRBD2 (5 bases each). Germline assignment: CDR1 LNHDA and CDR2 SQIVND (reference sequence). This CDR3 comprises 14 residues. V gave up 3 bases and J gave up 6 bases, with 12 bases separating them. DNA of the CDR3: TGTGCCAGTAGTATGAATCGGGGCTTCAATGAGCAGTTCTTC. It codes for CASSMNRGFNEQFF.